This entry concerns a single TCR beta chain. No cognate antigen has been identified for it. Base qualities are not at hand, and no much larger clone is one base apart. The immunoSEQ Assay, a bias-controlled multiplex PCR, was used to amplify TCRbeta CDR3 regions from genomic DNA. Under the source paper's analysis protocol: Nucleated cell counts per sample were estimated from amplification of reference gene primers within the assay. To quantify the absolute abundance of each unique TCRbeta CDR3 rearrangement, sequence reads were collapsed and filtered. For each sample, productive Simpson clonality was calculated by taking the square root of Simpson's diversity index across productive rearrangements. TCRdb obtained this table from immuneACCESS and retained in-frame rearrangements with V and J assigned. These tables miss some clones; where compared with another copy, unresolved V genes account for less than half of the shortfall, and the remainder is unexplained. V, J and clone size were drawn from that table, and D and trimming were deduced from the DNA. The sample table lists fewer than 400,000 clones, 85% of them with a count of one. Approximately 1.9% of the sample is taken by the ten largest.

The sample belongs to a study of blood T cell repertoires in COVID-19 (dated by TCRdb to the early 2020s). Study-level background: Samples from collaborators originated in the United States, Italy and Spain and spanned both the acute and convalescent phases of COVID-19. The prospective study material was composed of cDNA or gDNA derived from T cells, B-cell-depleted T cells, or PBMCs. Samples were obtained from the ongoing ImmuneRACE study (first 160 participants) and from approximately 1,200 subjects provided by 6 global collaborators. Nearly every sample came with metadata listing a de-identified subject ID, COVID-19 status, age in years and sex. The repertoires were released in a freely available public database intended as a resource for research on the immune response to SARS-CoV-2. Where HLA class I and class II types were available, the types were taken from metadata supplied by the sample provider, not from assay-based typing. The dataset comprised deeply sampled blood TCRbeta repertoires from subjects exposed to, actively infected with, or recovered from COVID-19.

General conclusions and limits of the study: The amount of clinical and demographic metadata varied by source and participant and was provided uncurated.

Participants in the prospective study were aged roughly 18 to 100 years, lived in some 24 United States geographic areas, and enrolled through a virtual design. In the prospective study, cohorts were assigned on the basis of participant-reported clinical history obtained from a screening survey and a study questionnaire. Exposed participants were defined as having been in contact with someone with a PCR-confirmed or clinician-diagnosed COVID-19 case within 2 weeks of study entry. In the prospective study, whole blood, serum and a nasopharyngeal or oropharyngeal swab were collected from each participant by mobile phlebotomists. Over an approximately 2-month period, participants in the prospective study had the option of providing additional blood draws and questionnaires. Before DNA extraction, prospective study blood samples were shipped either frozen or at room temperature. The receptor was derived from a woman aged 30 to 39 who had been exposed to COVID-19. Sequencing was performed on PBMCs or T cells enriched from blood (not recorded which).

The DNA sequence is given as TGTGCCAGCAGCCAACAATCAGGTGCCTATGGCTACACCTTC. Protein translation: CASSQQSGAYGYTF. The V and J genes are TRBV3-1 (or the pseudogene TRBV3-2) and TRBJ1-2; confidence is insufficient to name the D gene. From the cysteine up to the phenylalanine, the CDR3 has a length of 14 residues. Left in the record is the CDR3 DNA by itself, 42 bases read in frame from the first base. As encoded in the germline V gene (reference sequence), CDR1 is LGHDT while CDR2 is YNNKEL. The junction shows trimming of 2 bases on V and 4 bases on J, plus 11 bases between the germline ends.